This T cell receptor (beta chain) appears in the sequencing data of a study of OX40 agonist ivuxolimab in advanced cancers. About the research overall: Checkpoint inhibitors had been given previously to approximately 41% of patients.

Germline CDR1 is LNHDA and CDR2 is SQIVND (reference sequence). The CDR3 is 12 residues long. Trimming took 3 bases from V and 7 from J, leaving 10 bases between them. Sequencing was performed with immunoSEQ multiplex PCR; in TCRdb, only in-frame clones are kept and a portion is missing. This sample has tens of thousands of clones, with 65% to 85% found just once. With respect to this clone: Antigen: not known.

Findings of the study overall: Expanded peripheral T cells had an undetermined antigen specificity. CD4+ and CD8+ blood T cells expanded clonally by week 6 at 0.1 to 3.0 mg/kg.

Sequencing was performed on CD4+ or CD8+ T cells sorted from blood, taken in a trial of the OX40 agonist ivuxolimab. This TCR was recovered from an adult with an advanced solid tumor such as melanoma, head and neck, liver or kidney cancer. The genes are TRBV19 and TRBJ2-7; the D gene is possibly TRBD2 (6 bases). The CDR3 protein is CASSIPGGEQYF. DNA of the CDR3: TGTGCCAGTAGTATTCCCGGGGGTGAGCAGTACTTC.